Listed below are T cell receptor beta chains from one sample, sequenced in a study of blood T cell repertoires in COVID-19. Sequencing used immunoSEQ multiplex PCR; TCRdb keeps in-frame clones, though not all of them. The sample yields about 530,000 clones, roughly nine tenths seen once. Sequences were obtained from peripheral blood. These receptors were obtained from a woman aged 45-60 years with COVID-19, enrolled during active disease. The CDR3 runs from the conserved cysteine through the conserved F or W. A D gene is named only where the DNA matches it firmly. Only some rows state a clone size, as once, few, many or a class for expanded clones.

TRBD1	once	TRBV7-2	TRBJ2-2	TGTGCCAGCAGCTTGACAGGGGCGGCCACCGGGGAGCTGTTTTTT	CASSLTGAATGELFF
TRBD1	NA	TRBV28	TRBJ1-3	TGTGCCAGCAGTTGGGACAGTAGAAACACCATATATTTT	CASSWDSRNTIYF
NA	once	TRBV6-1	TRBJ1-5	TGTGCCAGCTGGGAGGGATCCAATCAGCCCCAGCATTTT	CASWEGSNQPQHF
NA	NA	TRBV9	TRBJ1-2	TGTGCCAGCAGCGAGTCTGTCGGGACAAACGGGGGCTACACCTTC	CASSESVGTNGGYTF
NA	NA	TRBV6-5	TRBJ1-5	TGTGCCAGCAGTTTTGCGGGGGATCAGCCCCAGCATTTT	CASSFAGDQPQHF
TRBD1	NA	TRBV2	TRBJ1-2	TGTGCCAGCATCGCCCGGGACAGCATCTATGGCTACACCTTC	CASIARDSIYGYTF
TRBD1	NA	TRBV7-8	TRBJ1-1	TGTGCCAGCAGCTTAGGGGACAGGGGCTGGGGCACTGAAGCTTTCTTT	CASSLGDRGWGTEAFF
NA	NA	TRBV4-2	TRBJ2-3	TGTGCCAGCAGCCAAGCCTCACAGGCTAGCACAGATACGCAGTATTTT	CASSQASQASTDTQYF
NA	once	TRBV11-2	TRBJ2-3	TGTGCCAGCAGCTTAATTTCACAGATCACAGATACGCAGTATTTT	CASSLISQITDTQYF
TRBD1	few	TRBV2	TRBJ1-5	TGTGCCAGCAGTGAACCCGGGACAGGTTATCAGCCCCAGCATTTT	CASSEPGTGYQPQHF
NA	NA	TRBV6-5	TRBJ1-5	TGTGCCAGCAGTTCCTACAATCAGCCCCAGCATTTT	CASSSYNQPQHF
NA	NA	TRBV15	TRBJ1-3	TGTGCCACCAGCGACACTAGGACAGCCTCTGGAAACACCATATATTTT	CATSDTRTASGNTIYF
NA	NA	TRBV3-1/TRBV3-2	TRBJ1-1	TGTGCCAGCTCCGGGGGGGCCTTGAACACTGAAGCTTTCTTT	CASSGGALNTEAFF
NA	NA	TRBV10-3	TRBJ1-1	TGTGCCATCAGTGAAAAAGGGGCTAACACTGAAGCTTTCTTT	CAISEKGANTEAFF
NA	NA	TRBV30	TRBJ1-2	TGTGCCTGGAGTCAAAGAGAAGATTCCTATGGCTACACCTTC	CAWSQREDSYGYTF
TRBD1	NA	TRBV6-8	TRBJ1-2	TGTGCCAACCAACAGGGGATGGGGCCCGGTGGATATGGCTACACCTTC	CANQQGMGPGGYGYTF
NA	NA	TRBV4-1	TRBJ1-5	TGCGCCAGCAGCCAAGATCTCTGGGGGGATGGCAATCAGCCCCAGCATTTT	CASSQDLWGDGNQPQHF
TRBD1	NA	TRBV5-1	TRBJ2-7	TGCGCCAGCAGCTTCGGACAGGGGGGCTACGAGCAGTACTTC	CASSFGQGGYEQYF
NA	NA	TRBV11-2	TRBJ2-2	TGTGCCAGCAGCCCTCAGGGCGGGGAGCTGTTTTTT	CASSPQGGELFF
TRBD1	once	TRBV5-1	TRBJ2-5	TGCGCCAGCAGACTGGGACAGTCTCAAGAGACCCAGTACTTC	CASRLGQSQETQYF
NA	NA	TRBV6-6	TRBJ2-1	TGTGCCAGCAGTTACCGGACAGAATCCTACAATGAGCAGTTCTTC	CASSYRTESYNEQFF
TRBD2	NA	TRBV7-6	TRBJ2-1	TGTGCCAGCAGCTCGCCTTATAGCGGGGGGGCATACAATGAGCAGTTCTTC	CASSSPYSGGAYNEQFF
NA	NA	TRBV3-1/TRBV3-2	TRBJ1-2	TGTGCCAGCAGCCTCACGGGAAGGGAATCTGGTTATGGCTACACCTTC	CASSLTGRESGYGYTF
NA	NA	TRBV5-5	TRBJ2-7	TGTGCCAGCAGCTCGACAGTGCGGAGCTCCTACGAGCAGTACTTC	CASSSTVRSSYEQYF
NA	NA	TRBV5-4	TRBJ1-2	TGTGCCAGCAGCTCAGCGGGACGGGGCTACACCTTC	CASSSAGRGYTF
NA	NA	TRBV20-1	TRBJ2-1	TGCAGTGCTGGCAGGGCCGATGAGCAGTTCTTC	CSAGRADEQFF